Each of the 9 T cell receptor beta chains below was sequenced from the same sample in a study of patients and donors after allogeneic stem cell transplantation. One entry per CDR3 protein results from TCRdb running MiXCR on the RT-PCR reads. Of approximately 250,000 distinct CDR3 sequences listed, roughly 14% are singletons. The sample comprised blood, either unsorted or a sorted T cell fraction (not recorded which). The receptor set was obtained from a human donor who was either an allogeneic HSCT recipient or a stem cell or donor lymphocyte infusion donor (not recorded which). It is not recorded whose cells these are; they may come from a transplant donor.

The chain combines TRBV27 with TRBJ2-4; D possibly corresponds to TRBD2 (5 bases). The CDR3 length is 14 residues. Trimming took 6 bases from V and 6 from J, leaving 15 bases between them. Germline V gives CDR1 MNHEY, CDR2 SMNVEV (reference sequence). The CDR3, as DNA: TGTGCCAGCAGCCTTGCAGCGGAGCCAAACATTCAGTACTTC. This translates into CASSLAAEPNIQYF.

The gene calls are TRBV6-1 and TRBJ2-7; a possible D gene is TRBD1 (5 bases). There are 11 residues in the CDR3. Trimming pared 8 bases from V and 7 bases from J, leaving 12 bases between. The V gene's germline CDR1 is MNHNS and CDR2 SASEGT. The CDR3 coding sequence is TGTGCCAGCGGCAGGGCGTTAGAGCAGTACTTC. This encodes CASGRALEQYF.

The chain combines TRBV7-2 with TRBJ2-5, with 7 bases matching TRBD2. This CDR3 has 14 amino acids. The V and J ends lost 1 base and 6 bases, in that order; junction bases with no gene match: 5. Germline values: CDR1 SGHTA, CDR2 FQGNSA. Written as DNA, the CDR3 is TGTGCCAGCAGCTTAGAGGGCGGGAGAAAGACCCAGTACTTC. Its translation is CASSLEGGRKTQYF.

This clonotype showed up many times. The chain carries TRBV7-9 and TRBJ1-3, with no clear D. Trimming shortened V by 5 bases and J by 2 bases, and 13 bases separated the two germline ends. CDR3 size: 15 residues. Germline assignment: CDR1 SEHNR and CDR2 FQNEAQ (reference sequence). CDR3 sequence reads: CASSPRLAAGNTIYF. CDR3 sequence (DNA): TGTGCCAGCAGCCCGCGACTTGCCGCTGGAAACACCATATATTTT.

The table lists this clonotype with a count of one. This chain links TRBV30 with TRBJ2-3, with a possible D match to TRBD2 (5 bases). V gave up 0 bases and J gave up 1 base, with 5 bases separating them. This CDR3 is 13 amino acids long. CDR1 GTSNPN and CDR2 SVGIG come from the germline V gene (reference sequence). The CDR3 sequence: CAWSVRGTDTQYF. The DNA of the CDR3 is TGTGCCTGGAGTGTGCGGGGCACAGATACGCAGTATTTT.

In this sample, this clonotype turned up a few times. This chain joins TRBV29-1 and TRBJ2-1; 8 positions match TRBD2. V lost 7 bases, J lost 10 bases, and 12 bases stayed unmatched. Germline V gene data show CDR1 as SQVTM and CDR2 as ANQGSEA. The CDR3 is 13 amino acids. The CDR3 loop reads CSARTSRRTEQFF. As DNA, the CDR3 is TGCAGCGCTCGGACTAGCCGCCGCACCGAGCAGTTCTTC.

This clonotype was picked up a small number of times. This chain links TRBV19 with TRBJ2-6; perhaps TRBD1 as D (6 bases). This CDR3 has 14 residues. Between the trimmed V and J ends, which lost 8 bases and 4 bases, there was a span of 12 bases. Germline V gene data show CDR1 as LNHDA and CDR2 as SQIVND (reference sequence). CDR3 nucleotide sequence: TGTGCCAGTGGAGGACAGTCCGGGGCCAACGTCCTGACTTTC. Its protein product is CASGGQSGANVLTF.

The chain links TRBV13 to TRBJ2-5; 7 positions agree with TRBD1. Germline values: CDR1 PRHDT, CDR2 FYEKMQ (reference sequence). V shed 5 bases, J shed 4 bases, and the junction held 10 bases outside the gene matches. The CDR3 spans 15 residues. Written as DNA, the CDR3 is TGTGCCAGCAGCAACTCCAGACAGGGTACAGAGACCCAGTACTTC. Protein product: CASSNSRQGTETQYF.

This clonotype appeared a single time. Here the CDR3 DNA reads TGCAGTGCTAGTTCCCAGGGAGCCACAGATACGCAGTATTTT. This translates into CSASSQGATDTQYF. This chain links TRBV20-1 with TRBJ2-3; D may correspond to TRBD1 or TRBD2 (5 bases each). Germline CDR1 reads DFQATT; CDR2 reads SNEGSKA (reference sequence). The CDR3 sequence is 14 residues long. V lost 3 bases and J 2 bases, leaving 12 bases between the germline ends.